One and the same sample provided the 24 T cell receptor beta chains below, sequenced in a study of blood T cells in healthy people across ages. A sample-barcoded 5' primer and a J-beta primer mix were used in a second PCR of roughly 6 to 11 cycles. TCRdb itself ran the 5' RACE reads through MiXCR, one entry per CDR3 protein. The table lists hundreds of thousands of distinct CDR3 sequences, approximately 25% of them singletons. This sample was also put to use in a study of T cells of mothers and their children.

Sample: blood. The receptors originated from a boy younger than 18 in good health.

There are a few counts of this clonotype. V gene TRBV2 combines with J gene TRBJ1-1; the D gene is possibly TRBD1 (6 bases). CDR3 length equals 13 residues. Germline lookup yields CDR1 SNHLY and CDR2 FYNNEI. The ends were cut back, 3 bases at V and 5 bases at J, with 10 bases in the middle. CDR3 DNA sequence: TGTGCCAGCAGTGAGGACAGTGGAACTGAAGCTTTCTTT. It codes for CASSEDSGTEAFF.

This sequence joins TRBV12-3 or TRBV12-4 and TRBJ1-2; 8 nucleotides match TRBD1. Trimming at V came to 1 base and at J to 5 bases, leaving 15 bases not matched to a gene. The CDR3 consists of 18 residues. CDR3 in amino acids: CASSLGYGAGGEDYGYTF. CDR3 nucleotides: TGTGCCAGCAGTTTAGGGTACGGGGCAGGGGGCGAGGATTATGGCTACACCTTC.

The gene calls are TRBV3-1 and TRBJ1-2, with D unclear. This CDR3 contains 14 residues. Trimming left V 0 bases short and J 4 bases short, with 9 bases between. From germline, CDR1 is LGHDT and CDR2 YNNKEL (reference sequence). The CDR3 here is CASSQEPQIYGYTF. The CDR3 nucleotides read TGTGCCAGCAGCCAAGAACCTCAGATCTATGGCTACACCTTC.

V usage is TRBV4-3 and J usage is TRBJ2-1, with D possibly TRBD2 on 6 matching bases. This CDR3 contains 14 residues. The ends were cut back, 1 base at V and 8 bases at J, with 12 bases in the middle. Per the germline V gene, CDR1 is LGHNA and CDR2 is YSLEER. The CDR3 bases are TGCGCCAGCAGCCAAGCACTAGCAAAGTATGAGCAGTTCTTC. This translates into CASSQALAKYEQFF.

This clonotype was found a few times. This rearrangement joins TRBV12-3 or TRBV12-4 to TRBJ2-4, with a tentative D call TRBD1 (6 bases). The CDR3 has 15 amino acids. Trimming removed 2 bases at V and 3 bases at J, with 11 bases between. Written as DNA, the CDR3 is TGTGCCAGCAGTTTACACGTGGACAGCAAAAACATTCAGTACTTC. This codes for CASSLHVDSKNIQYF.

The V gene is TRBV7-2, the J gene TRBJ1-2, with 7 bases identical to TRBD1. V gave up 2 bases and J gave up 6 bases; unmatched junction bases: 9. The CDR3 consists of 15 residues. CDR1 is SGHTA, CDR2 FQGNSA, per germline. CDR3 sequence: CASSLNRDSLHGYTF. The CDR3 DNA follows: TGTGCCAGCAGCTTAAACAGGGACAGCCTTCATGGCTACACCTTC.

The chain recombines TRBV28 with TRBJ2-6; TRBD1 agrees at 7 bases. J was trimmed by 0 bases and V by 5 bases; bases with no gene match: 1. Germline CDR1 reads MDHEN; CDR2 reads SYDVKM. This CDR3 spans 15 amino acids. CDR3 sequence (DNA): TGTGCCAGCAGTCACAGGGGCTCTGGGGCCAACGTCCTGACTTTC. Translated, it gives CASSHRGSGANVLTF. The variable domain in full, completed from reference TRBV28 and TRBJ2-6, reads DVKVTQSSRYLVKRTGEKVFLECVQDMDHENMFWYRQDPGLGLRLIYFSYDVKMKEKGDIPEGYSVSREKKERFSLILESASTNQTSMYLCASSHRGSGANVLTFGAGSRLTVL.

This chain connects TRBV2 to TRBJ1-6; TRBD1 is a possible D gene (5 bases). Trimming took off 7 bases at V and 6 bases at J, with 10 bases between the two ends. Germline V gene data show CDR1 as SNHLY and CDR2 as FYNNEI. The CDR3 is 13 residues long. CDR3 DNA sequence: TGTGCCAGCATGCTGGGGGGTAATTCACCCCTCCACTTT. Its translation is CASMLGGNSPLHF.

The chain links TRBV7-3 to TRBJ2-5, with a possible D match to TRBD1 (6 bases). Trimming took off 6 bases at V and 5 bases at J, with 19 bases between the two ends. This CDR3 has 15 amino acids. CDR1 is SGHTA, CDR2 FQGTGA, per germline. The CDR3 DNA reads as TGTGCCAGCAGTCAACAGGGCTCGGGATTCGAGACCCAGTACTTC. Translation gives CASSQQGSGFETQYF. The full variable domain, completed using reference TRBV7-3 and TRBJ2-5, is GAGVSQTPSNKVTEKGKYVELRCDPISGHTALYWYRQSLGQGPEFLIYFQGTGAADDSGLPNDRFFAVRPEGSVSTLKIQRTERGDSAVYLCASSQQGSGFETQYFGPGTRLLVL.

This clonotype was seen a handful of times. In nucleotides, the CDR3 is TGTGCCAGCAGCGCTGGGACCCGGTCCCCACAAGAGACCCAGTACTTC. This gives the protein CASSAGTRSPQETQYF. The chain joins TRBV7-2 to TRBJ2-5, with D perhaps being TRBD1 or TRBD2 (5 bases each). CDR1 and CDR2 from the germline V gene are SGHTA and FQGNSA. Trimming cost V 5 bases and J 2 bases, with 18 bases left between them. The CDR3 contains 16 residues.

In its sample, this clonotype was seen a few times. The CDR3 is CASAPQYNEQFF. The CDR3 DNA reads as TGTGCCAGCGCACCTCAGTACAATGAGCAGTTCTTC. V usage is TRBV12-3 or TRBV12-4 and J usage is TRBJ2-1; D gene ambiguous. The CDR3 has 12 amino acids. Trimming pared 8 bases from V and 4 bases from J, leaving 9 bases between.

The genes are TRBV7-2 and TRBJ1-2, with D possibly TRBD1 on 6 matching bases. Germline CDR1 is SGHTA and CDR2 is FQGNSA. V was pared by 8 bases and J by 6 bases, with 19 bases between. The CDR3 has 14 residues. The CDR3 DNA follows: TGTGCCAGCGGGCCCCACGGGGGCGATAATGGCTACACCTTC. This encodes CASGPHGGDNGYTF.

This clonotype was seen a handful of times. This sequence joins TRBV4-1 and TRBJ2-4; the match to TRBD2 covers 7 bases. V dropped 2 bases and J dropped 6; count of bases not matched to a gene: 1. Germline CDR1 reads MGHRA; CDR2 reads YSYEKL. This CDR3 has 13 residues. The CDR3 nucleotides are TGCGCCAGCAGCCAATGGGAGGGAAACATTCAGTACTTC. This sequence encodes CASSQWEGNIQYF.

The rearrangement links TRBV11-2 to TRBJ2-7; D may be TRBD1 (6 bases). CDR1 and CDR2 from the germline V gene are SGHAT and FQNNGV. V was pared by 4 bases and J by 3 bases, with 10 bases between. The CDR3 loop spans 13 amino acids. The CDR3 reads CASSYGQYYEQYF. The CDR3 DNA follows: TGTGCCAGCAGCTATGGACAGTACTACGAGCAGTACTTC.

The V call is TRBV11-2, the J call TRBJ2-4; D unresolved. There are 14 residues in the CDR3. Trimming left V 5 bases short and J 8 bases short, with 16 bases between. CDR1 is SGHAT and CDR2 is FQNNGV in the germline V gene. CDR3 sequence (DNA): TGTGCCAGCAGCCCTCTTCTAGGTTGGGACATTCAGTACTTC. Its protein is CASSPLLGWDIQYF.

This clonotype was counted between two and nine times. CDR3 nucleotides: TGTGCCAGCAGCTCCGGGACTAGCGACACCGGGGAGCTGTTTTTT. Protein sequence: CASSSGTSDTGELFF. The rearrangement links TRBV5-6 to TRBJ2-2; 10 bases match TRBD2. V was pared by 3 bases and J by 3 bases, with 2 bases of the junction left unmatched. The CDR3 extends over 15 amino acids. CDR1 SGHDT and CDR2 YYEEEE come from the germline V gene.

This clonotype has more than one count but fewer than ten. The J gene is TRBJ2-7, the V gene TRBV20-1; D assignment may be TRBD1 or TRBD2 (5 bases each). Germline V CDR1 and CDR2: DFQATT, SNEGSKA (reference sequence). V was shortened by 3 bases and J by 3 bases, with 9 bases between the two germline ends. CDR3 length: 12 residues. Here the CDR3 DNA reads TGCAGTGCTAGGGACACTAGCTACGAGCAGTACTTC. Translated: CSARDTSYEQYF.

This clonotype was observed a handful of times. The rearrangement links TRBV15 to TRBJ2-1; 13 nucleotides align to TRBD2. Germline CDR1 LNHNV, CDR2 YYDKDF (reference sequence). The CDR3 loop spans 18 amino acids. V was clipped by 2 bases and J by 1 base; unmatched bases: 5. The DNA for the CDR3 is TGTGCCACCAGCAGAAAATGGACTAGCGGGAGTTCCTACAATGAGCAGTTCTTC. Its translation is CATSRKWTSGSSYNEQFF.

V usage is TRBV12-3 or TRBV12-4 and J usage is TRBJ1-2; the D is unclear. This CDR3 region has 14 residues. Trimming cost V 3 bases and J 2 bases, with 10 bases left between them. The DNA of the CDR3 is TGTGCCAGCAGTTTTGGTGGTTACAACTATGGCTACACCTTC. This codes for CASSFGGYNYGYTF.

Only one count was recorded for this clonotype. This sequence joins TRBV20-1 and TRBJ2-7; perhaps TRBD1 as D (7 bases). TRBJ2-5 explains the end of the DNA better; the J call may be wrong. From germline, CDR1 is DFQATT and CDR2 SNEGSKA (reference sequence). The CDR3 contains 14 residues. CDR3 sequence (DNA): TGCAGTGCTGGGAAGACAGGGAGGCAAGAGACCCAGTACTTC. Residues: CSAGKTGRQETQYF.

The chain has TRBV5-5 and TRBJ1-4; D gene uncertain. In germline, CDR1 is SGHKS, CDR2 YYEKEE (reference sequence). Trimming took 0 bases from V and 4 from J, leaving 7 bases between them. The CDR3 has 14 residues. CDR3 protein: CASSLGQHNEKLFF. As DNA, the CDR3 is TGTGCCAGCAGCTTGGGTCAGCATAATGAAAAACTGTTTTTT.

The chain joins TRBV10-3 to TRBJ1-5; D unresolved. Germline V CDR1 and CDR2: ENHRY, SYGVKD. CDR3 length: 14 amino acids. The V gene lost 8 bases and the J gene lost 2 bases, with 13 bases spanning the gap. The DNA of the CDR3 is TGTGCCATCTCTCCGGCGGGCGGCAATCAGCCCCAGCATTTT. This codes for CAISPAGGNQPQHF.

The chain has TRBV20-1 and TRBJ2-1; the match to TRBD2 covers 10 bases. The CDR3 sequence is 17 residues long. CDR1 is DFQATT, CDR2 SNEGSKA, per germline (reference sequence). The V and J ends lost 1 base and 4 bases, in that order; junction bases with no gene match: 10. DNA of the CDR3: TGCAGTGCTAGAGCCCCCCTGACTAGCGGGTGGTACAATGAGCAGTTCTTC. Its protein product is CSARAPLTSGWYNEQFF.

The V call is TRBV12-3 or TRBV12-4, the J call TRBJ2-1; 8 nucleotides align to TRBD2. The CDR3 totals 16 residues. V lost 3 bases, J lost 4 bases, and 8 bases stayed unmatched. DNA for the CDR3: TGTGCCAGCAGTTTTCGGGCTAGCGGGCTTTACAATGAGCAGTTCTTC. Protein product: CASSFRASGLYNEQFF.